Below, 8 T cell receptor beta chains from the same sample are listed, as sequenced in a study of T cells in Graves' hyperthyroidism and ophthalmopathy (dated by TCRdb to about 2019). Library generation was performed with multiplex PCR. Sequenced using an Illumina HiSeq 2000. TCR beta CDR3 regions were amplified from RNA transcripts. The first round of RT-PCR for the TCR CDR3 was performed with the HTBI primer set and the Qiagen OneStep RT-PCR kit. TCRdb reprocessing: public reads trimmed at Q25 with fastp, clones called with MiXCR, in-frame beta chains kept. Every CDR3 protein is listed once, alongside the most common genes and DNA of its rows. In this sample the table shows over 650,000 distinct CDR3 sequences, roughly 46% of which occur a single time. The ten most abundant clones make up 7% to 7.5% of the sample. Material: peripheral blood or thyroid tissue (not recorded which). The source of these receptors is an adult man with Graves' disease, either hyperthyroidism or ophthalmopathy (not recorded which).

On this clonotype itself: Given a much more abundant clone one base away, this may be a read error. The rearrangement uses TRBV10-3 and TRBJ1-5, with a tentative D call TRBD1 (5 bases). This CDR3 is built from 14 residues. The V gene's germline CDR1 is ENHRY and CDR2 SYGVKD. Trimming pared 6 bases from V and 1 base from J, leaving 10 bases between. The CDR3 sequence is CAIRFRDSNQPQHF. CDR3 nucleotide sequence: TGTGCCATCAGGTTCCGGGACAGCAATCAGCCCCAGCATTTT.

The chain links TRBV20-1 to TRBJ2-5; the match to TRBD2 covers 8 bases. Unmatched junction bases numbered 17, after V lost 6 bases and J lost 5 bases. CDR3 length: 16 residues. The germline V gene has CDR1 DFQATT and CDR2 SNEGSKA (reference sequence). The DNA for the CDR3 is TGCAGTGCGCCGGGCTCCGGGAGGGACCACCGGGAGACCCAGTACTTC. This encodes CSAPGSGRDHRETQYF.

V gene TRBV2 combines with J gene TRBJ2-6; D remains ambiguous. V lost 6 bases, J lost 2 bases, and 11 bases lay in between. Germline assignment: CDR1 SNHLY and CDR2 FYNNEI. CDR3 length equals 15 residues. CDR3 in amino acids: CASSSRNPGANVLTF. DNA of the CDR3: TGTGCCAGCAGCTCTAGAAACCCTGGGGCCAACGTCCTGACTTTC.

In this sample, this clonotype turned up a few times. The rearrangement uses TRBV2 and TRBJ1-5; no clear D. The germline V and J ends were trimmed by 5 bases and 4 bases, with 18 bases remaining between them. Germline assignment: CDR1 SNHLY and CDR2 FYNNEI. The CDR3 extends over 16 amino acids. The CDR3 sequence is CASSSLSDVRNQPQHF. The CDR3 region has the DNA TGTGCCAGCAGTTCTCTTTCGGACGTGAGGAATCAGCCCCAGCATTTT.

This chain connects TRBV7-9 to TRBJ1-2; D gene unclear. Trimming shortened V by 1 base and J by 6 bases, and 15 bases separated the two germline ends. This CDR3 has 15 residues. Germline V gene sequence: CDR1 SEHNR, CDR2 FQNEAQ (reference sequence). CDR3 nucleotides: TGTGCCAGCAGCTTAGAGGGTTGGCGTGGTGATGGCTACACCTTC. This translates into CASSLEGWRGDGYTF.

The chain combines TRBV29-1 with TRBJ2-5; TRBD2 agrees at 12 bases. The CDR3 is 15 amino acids. J gave up 1 base and V 3 bases, and 3 bases lay outside the gene matches. Per germline, CDR1 SQVTM and CDR2 ANQGSEA. The CDR3 DNA reads TGCAGCGTTGACCCGACTAGCGGGGGCCAAGAGACCCAGTACTTC. Translated: CSVDPTSGGQETQYF.

The chain employs TRBV2 and TRBJ1-4; D perhaps matches TRBD1 (6 bases). V was clipped by 6 bases and J by 7 bases, with 12 bases between them. The CDR3 runs 13 residues. Germline V gene sequence: CDR1 SNHLY, CDR2 FYNNEI. CDR3 residues: CASRPTGGEKLFF. CDR3 bases: TGTGCCAGCAGACCGACAGGAGGTGAAAAACTGTTTTTT.

V usage is TRBV11-3 and J usage is TRBJ2-2; 13 bases agree with TRBD2. Germline V gene sequence: CDR1 SGHNT, CDR2 YENEEA. There are 14 residues in the CDR3. Trimming cost V 5 bases and J 10 bases; bases outside gene matches: 4. The CDR3 region is CASSGTSGEAELFF. The DNA of the CDR3 is TGTGCCAGCAGCGGGACTAGCGGGGAGGCGGAGCTGTTTTTT. Looking up the rest from reference TRBV11-3 and TRBJ2-2 gives the full variable domain: EAGVVQSPRYKIIEKKQPVAFWCNPISGHNTLYWYLQNLGQGPELLIRYENEEAVDDSQLPKDRFSAERLKGVDSTLKIQPAELGDSAVYLCASSGTSGEAELFFGEGSRLTVL.